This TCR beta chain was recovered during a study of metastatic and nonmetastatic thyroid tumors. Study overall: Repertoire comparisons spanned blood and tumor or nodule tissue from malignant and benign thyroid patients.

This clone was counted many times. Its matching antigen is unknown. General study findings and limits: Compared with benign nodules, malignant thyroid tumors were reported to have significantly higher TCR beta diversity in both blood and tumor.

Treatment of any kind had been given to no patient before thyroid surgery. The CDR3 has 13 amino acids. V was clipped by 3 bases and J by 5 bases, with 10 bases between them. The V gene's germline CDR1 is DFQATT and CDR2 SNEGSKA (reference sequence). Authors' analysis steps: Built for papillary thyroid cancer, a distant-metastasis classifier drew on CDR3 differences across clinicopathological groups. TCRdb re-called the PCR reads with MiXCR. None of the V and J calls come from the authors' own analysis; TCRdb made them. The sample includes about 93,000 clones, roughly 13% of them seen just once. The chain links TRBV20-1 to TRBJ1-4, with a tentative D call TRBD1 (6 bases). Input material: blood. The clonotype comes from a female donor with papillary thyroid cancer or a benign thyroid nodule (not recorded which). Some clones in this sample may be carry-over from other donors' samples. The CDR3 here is CSARLDRNEKLFF. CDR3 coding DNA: TGCAGTGCTAGGCTCGACAGGAATGAAAAACTGTTTTTT.